This T cell receptor beta chain was profiled in a study of technical replicates of blood from a few donors. CDR1 SEHNR and CDR2 FQNEAQ come from the germline V gene (reference sequence). J lost 5 bases, V lost 4 bases, and 5 bases had no gene match. The CDR3 consists of 14 residues. Only in-frame clones appear in the TCRdb table, and some are missing; sequencing was by immunoSEQ multiplex PCR. The table has about 89,000 clones, around 94% seen once. The TCR sequence derives from a human donor in good health. This sequence joins TRBV7-9 and TRBJ2-7, with 10 bases matching TRBD1. The material sequenced was T cells isolated from PBMCs. The CDR3 DNA follows: TGTGCCAGCAGCTACCGGGACAGGGGCCACGAGCAGTACTTC. Translated, it gives CASSYRDRGHEQYF.